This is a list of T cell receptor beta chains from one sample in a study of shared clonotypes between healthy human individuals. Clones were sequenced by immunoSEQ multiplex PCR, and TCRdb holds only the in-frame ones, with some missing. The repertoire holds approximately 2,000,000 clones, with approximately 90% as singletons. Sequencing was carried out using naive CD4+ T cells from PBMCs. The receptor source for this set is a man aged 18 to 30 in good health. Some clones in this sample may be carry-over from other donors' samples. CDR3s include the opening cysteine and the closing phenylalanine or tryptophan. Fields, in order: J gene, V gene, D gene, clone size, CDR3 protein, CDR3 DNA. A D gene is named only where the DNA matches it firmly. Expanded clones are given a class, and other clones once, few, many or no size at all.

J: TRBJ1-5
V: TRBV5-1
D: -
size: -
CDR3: CASSEGEYSNQPQHF
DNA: TGCGCCAGCAGCGAAGGGGAATATAGCAATCAGCCCCAGCATTTT

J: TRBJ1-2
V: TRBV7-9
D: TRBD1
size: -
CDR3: CASALRAGGVDYGYTF
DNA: TGTGCCAGCGCACTCAGGGCAGGGGGCGTTGACTATGGCTACACCTTC

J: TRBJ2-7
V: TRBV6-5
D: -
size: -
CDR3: CASGSSYEQYF
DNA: TGTGCCAGCGGATCCTCCTACGAGCAGTACTTC

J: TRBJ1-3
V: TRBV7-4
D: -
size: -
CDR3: CASSPPGRCSGNTIYF
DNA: TGTGCCAGCAGCCCCCCGGGGAGATGCTCTGGAAACACCATATATTTT

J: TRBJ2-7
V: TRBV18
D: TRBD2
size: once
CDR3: CASSPHSPGTSDYEQYF
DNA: TGTGCCAGCTCACCACATAGTCCGGGGACTAGCGACTACGAGCAGTACTTC

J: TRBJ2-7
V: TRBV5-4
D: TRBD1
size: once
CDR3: CASSHPQGSLYEQYF
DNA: TGTGCCAGCAGCCATCCACAGGGGAGCCTCTACGAGCAGTACTTC

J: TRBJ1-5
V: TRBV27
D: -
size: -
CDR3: CASRFAGAEGNQPQHF
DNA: TGTGCCAGCAGGTTTGCGGGGGCTGAGGGCAATCAGCCCCAGCATTTT

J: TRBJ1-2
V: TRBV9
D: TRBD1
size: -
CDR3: CASSPGDRVVGYTF
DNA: TGTGCCAGCAGCCCGGGGGACAGGGTGGTTGGCTACACCTTC

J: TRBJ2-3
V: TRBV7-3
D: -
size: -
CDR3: CASSPQVSDTQYF
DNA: TGTGCCAGCAGCCCCCAGGTGTCCGATACGCAGTATTTT

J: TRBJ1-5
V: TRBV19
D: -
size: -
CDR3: CASSIGDQPQHF
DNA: TGTGCCAGTAGTATCGGAGATCAGCCCCAGCATTTT

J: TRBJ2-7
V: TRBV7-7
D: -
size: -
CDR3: CASSLDRNSYEQYF
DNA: TGTGCCAGCAGCCTAGACAGGAATTCCTACGAGCAGTACTTC

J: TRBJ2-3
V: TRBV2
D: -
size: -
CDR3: CASSGGTGTDTQYF
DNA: TGTGCCAGCAGTGGCGGGACCGGCACAGATACGCAGTATTTT

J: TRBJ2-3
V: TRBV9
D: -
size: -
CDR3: CASSLTTRTLFTDTQYF
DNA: TGTGCCAGCAGCCTCACAACGCGGACCCTCTTCACAGATACGCAGTATTTT

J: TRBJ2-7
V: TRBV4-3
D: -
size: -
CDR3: CASSQTHDSSEEQYF
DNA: TGCGCCAGCAGCCAAACCCACGACTCGTCTGAAGAGCAGTACTTC

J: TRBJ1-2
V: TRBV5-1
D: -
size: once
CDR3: CASSLNNGGYTF
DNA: TGCGCCAGCAGTTTGAACAATGGTGGCTACACCTTC

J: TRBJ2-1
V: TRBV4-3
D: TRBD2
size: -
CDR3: CASSQDRNSGRAVRNEQFF
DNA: TGCGCCAGCAGCCAAGATCGGAATAGCGGGAGGGCCGTACGAAATGAGCAGTTCTTC

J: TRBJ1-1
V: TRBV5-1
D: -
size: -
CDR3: CASSPMRRGLFGNTEAFF
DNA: TGCGCCAGCAGCCCGATGAGGAGGGGGTTGTTCGGGAACACTGAAGCTTTCTTT

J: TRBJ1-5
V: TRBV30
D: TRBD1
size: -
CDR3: CAWSVGTGGWRNQPQHF
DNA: TGTGCCTGGAGTGTCGGGACAGGGGGCTGGCGCAATCAGCCCCAGCATTTT

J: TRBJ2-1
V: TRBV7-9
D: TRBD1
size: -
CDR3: CASSLAWDSSYNEQFF
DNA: TGTGCCAGCAGCTTAGCCTGGGACAGTTCCTACAATGAGCAGTTCTTC

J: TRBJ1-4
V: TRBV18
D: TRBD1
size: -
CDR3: CASSNTGERGGEKLFF
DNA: TGTGCCAGCTCAAACACAGGGGAGCGAGGCGGTGAAAAACTGTTTTTT

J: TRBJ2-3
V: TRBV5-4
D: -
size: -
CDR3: CASSLGRDTDTQYF
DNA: TGTGCCAGCAGCTTGGGCCGCGACACAGATACGCAGTATTTT

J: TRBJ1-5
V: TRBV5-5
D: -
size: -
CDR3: CASSSPNQPQHF
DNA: TGTGCCAGCAGCTCCCCGAATCAGCCCCAGCATTTT

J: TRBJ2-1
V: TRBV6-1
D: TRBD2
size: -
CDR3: CASREQGTSGIEQFF
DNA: TGTGCCAGCAGGGAACAAGGGACTAGCGGGATTGAGCAGTTCTTC

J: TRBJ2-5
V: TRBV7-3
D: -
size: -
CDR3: CASSPSYQETQYF
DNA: TGTGCCAGCAGCCCTAGCTACCAAGAGACCCAGTACTTC

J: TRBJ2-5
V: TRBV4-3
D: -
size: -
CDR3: CASSLTGPQETQYF
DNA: TGCGCCAGCAGCCTGACAGGCCCACAAGAGACCCAGTACTTC

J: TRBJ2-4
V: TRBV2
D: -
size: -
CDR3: CASGGRAYF
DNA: TGTGCCAGCGGGGGCAGGGCGTACTTC

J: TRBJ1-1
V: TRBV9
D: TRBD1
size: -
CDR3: CASSVDQGAYTEAFF
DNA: TGTGCCAGCAGCGTAGACCAGGGGGCTTACACTGAAGCTTTCTTT

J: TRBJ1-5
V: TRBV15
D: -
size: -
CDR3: CATSRENQPQHF
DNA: TGTGCCACCAGCAGAGAAAATCAGCCCCAGCATTTT

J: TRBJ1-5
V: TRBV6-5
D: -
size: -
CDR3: CASSYGQGYQPQHF
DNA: TGTGCCAGCAGTTACGGTCAGGGATATCAGCCCCAGCATTTT

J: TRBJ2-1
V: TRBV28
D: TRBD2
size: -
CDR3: CASSYRREEQFF
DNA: TGTGCCAGCAGTTACCGGCGGGAGGAGCAGTTCTTC

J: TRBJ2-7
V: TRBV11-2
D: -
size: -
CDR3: CASSFAAAGEQYF
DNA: TGTGCCAGCAGCTTTGCCGCAGCCGGGGAGCAGTACTTC

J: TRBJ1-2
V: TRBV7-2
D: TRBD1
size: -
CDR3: CASSAWTGDGYTF
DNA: TGTGCCAGCAGCGCGTGGACAGGGGATGGCTACACCTTC

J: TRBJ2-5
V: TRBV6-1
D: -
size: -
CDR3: CASSEVPRGETQYF
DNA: TGTGCCAGCAGTGAAGTCCCCAGGGGAGAGACCCAGTACTTC

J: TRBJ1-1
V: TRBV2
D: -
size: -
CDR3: CASSEEGNTEAFF
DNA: TGTGCCAGCAGTGAAGAGGGAAACACTGAAGCTTTCTTT

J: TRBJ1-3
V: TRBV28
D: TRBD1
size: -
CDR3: CASSAPGQLAGNTIYF
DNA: TGTGCCAGCAGTGCCCCGGGACAGCTGGCTGGAAACACCATATATTTT

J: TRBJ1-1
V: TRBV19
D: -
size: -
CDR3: CASSRGSEAFF
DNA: TGTGCCAGTAGTAGGGGATCTGAAGCTTTCTTT

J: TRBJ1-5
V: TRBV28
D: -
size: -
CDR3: CASTLLQGFGNQPQHF
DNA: TGTGCCAGCACCCTTTTACAGGGTTTCGGCAATCAGCCCCAGCATTTT

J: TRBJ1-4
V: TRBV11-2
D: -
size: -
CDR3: CASSLDLWGEKLFF
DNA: TGTGCCAGCAGCTTAGATCTGTGGGGTGAAAAACTGTTTTTT

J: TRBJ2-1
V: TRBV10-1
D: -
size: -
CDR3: CASSEGDSVDEQFF
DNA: TGCGCCAGCAGTGAGGGGGACTCGGTGGATGAGCAGTTCTTC

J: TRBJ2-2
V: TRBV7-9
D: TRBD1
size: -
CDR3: CASSLGQGTTGELFF
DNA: TGTGCCAGCAGCTTGGGACAGGGTACCACCGGGGAGCTGTTTTTT

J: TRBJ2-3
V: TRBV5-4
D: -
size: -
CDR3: CASSLAKGRNTDTQYF
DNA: TGTGCCAGCAGCTTGGCAAAGGGCCGGAACACAGATACGCAGTATTTT

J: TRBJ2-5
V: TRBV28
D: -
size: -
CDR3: CASSRAGTAQETQYF
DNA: TGTGCCAGCAGTAGAGCCGGGACGGCTCAAGAGACCCAGTACTTC

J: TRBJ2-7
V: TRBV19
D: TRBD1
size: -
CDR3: CASSRDREYEQYF
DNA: TGTGCCAGTAGCCGGGACAGGGAATACGAGCAGTACTTC

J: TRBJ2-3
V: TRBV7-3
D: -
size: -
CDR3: CASSASGGAFTDTQYF
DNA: TGTGCCAGCAGCGCGTCCGGGGGCGCATTCACAGATACGCAGTATTTT

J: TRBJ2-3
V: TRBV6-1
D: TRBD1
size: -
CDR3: CASSEDRVKDTQYF
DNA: TGTGCCAGCAGTGAGGACAGGGTGAAAGATACGCAGTATTTT

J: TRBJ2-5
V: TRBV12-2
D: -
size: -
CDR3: CASRLGSEDAGETQYF
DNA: TGTGCAAGTCGCTTAGGTTCCGAGGACGCGGGGGAGACCCAGTACTTC

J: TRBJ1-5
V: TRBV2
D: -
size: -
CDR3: CASSDGPSNQPQHF
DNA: TGTGCCAGCAGTGATGGCCCGAGCAATCAGCCCCAGCATTTT

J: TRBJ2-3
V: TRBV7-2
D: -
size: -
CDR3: CASSPGGTDTQYF
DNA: TGTGCCAGCAGCCCAGGGGGGACAGATACGCAGTATTTT

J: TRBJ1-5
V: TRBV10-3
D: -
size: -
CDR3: CAISQTGETSNQPQHF
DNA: TGTGCCATCAGTCAGACGGGAGAAACCTCCAATCAGCCCCAGCATTTT